Presented here are 30 T cell receptor beta chains from one specimen sequenced in a study of blood T cell repertoires in COVID-19. Measured with immunoSEQ multiplex PCR; TCRdb has only the in-frame clones, and not every one. Of 250,000 or so clones in the sample, approximately 87% were seen once. Sequencing input: peripheral blood. The receptors were gathered from a man in his fifties or sixties with acute or convalescent COVID-19.

The chain couples TRBV7-9 to TRBJ2-1; a possible D gene is TRBD2 (6 bases). CDR1 is SEHNR, CDR2 FQNEAQ, per germline (reference sequence). The CDR3 covers 16 residues. Trimming removed 8 bases from V and 0 bases from J, with 17 bases in between. This CDR3 reads CASGGTVGGSYNEQFF. The CDR3 region has the DNA TGTGCCAGCGGGGGGACGGTAGGCGGCTCCTACAATGAGCAGTTCTTC.

The chain uses TRBV28 and TRBJ2-3; 8 nucleotides agree with TRBD2. Germline CDR1 and CDR2: MDHEN and SYDVKM. The CDR3 spans 13 residues. J lost 2 bases, V lost 10 bases, and 5 bases had no gene match. The CDR3 bases are TGTGCCATTACTAGCGGTCCCACAGATACGCAGTATTTT. Protein: CAITSGPTDTQYF.

This chain joins TRBV18 and TRBJ1-1, with no clear D. Germline-derived CDR1 and CDR2 are KGHSH and LQKENI. With 4 bases removed from V and 3 bases from J, the gap between germline ends came to 9 bases. The CDR3 spans 13 residues. The CDR3 here is CASSQNQDTEAFF. The CDR3 DNA reads as TGTGCCAGCTCACAGAACCAGGACACTGAAGCTTTCTTT. Drawing the rest from reference TRBV18 and TRBJ1-1, the complete variable domain is NAGVMQNPRHLVRRRGQEARLRCSPMKGHSHVYWYRQLPEEGLKFMVYLQKENIIDESGMPKERFSAEFPKEGPSILRIQQVVRGDSAAYFCASSQNQDTEAFFGQGTRLTVV.

The chain couples TRBV30 to TRBJ1-3; tentative D call: TRBD1 (6 bases). Germline V gives CDR1 GTSNPN, CDR2 SVGIG (reference sequence). Trimming removed 5 bases from V and 2 bases from J, with 13 bases in between. CDR3 length: 14 amino acids. The DNA of the CDR3 is TGTGCCTGGTCCTCCGGGACACCTGGAAACACCATATATTTT. Translated, it gives CAWSSGTPGNTIYF.

This chain joins TRBV5-1 and TRBJ1-1, with a possible D match to TRBD1 (6 bases). The germline V gene has CDR1 SGHRS and CDR2 YFSETQ. V lost 1 base to trimming and J lost 5 bases, with 12 bases between them. The CDR3 spans 14 residues. The CDR3 reads CASSLQGPETEAFF. The CDR3 DNA is TGCGCCAGCAGCTTGCAGGGGCCAGAAACTGAAGCTTTCTTT. The variable domain in full, completed from reference TRBV5-1 and TRBJ1-1, reads KAGVTQTPRYLIKTRGQQVTLSCSPISGHRSVSWYQQTPGQGLQFLFEYFSETQRNKGNFPGRFSGRQFSNSRSEMNVSTLELGDSALYLCASSLQGPETEAFFGQGTRLTVV.

The chain has TRBV11-2 and TRBJ1-6; D is unclear. Germline-derived CDR1 and CDR2 are SGHAT and FQNNGV. V was clipped by 2 bases and J by 3 bases, with 8 bases between them. This CDR3 comprises 15 residues. As DNA, the CDR3 is TGTGCCAGCAGCTTAAGTAACAGCTATAATTCACCCCTCCACTTT. Translation: CASSLSNSYNSPLHF.

This clone was observed a handful of times. This sequence joins TRBV19 and TRBJ1-5; D gene ambiguous. This CDR3 has 12 residues. The germline gives CDR1 LNHDA, CDR2 SQIVND (reference sequence). Trimming took 2 bases from V and 5 from J, leaving 4 bases between them. Here the CDR3 reads CASSILDQPQHF. The CDR3 nucleotides read TGTGCCAGTAGTATACTCGATCAGCCCCAGCATTTT.

This clone has more than one count but fewer than ten. This rearrangement joins TRBV28 to TRBJ2-1; D might be TRBD2 (6 bases). V dropped 3 bases and J dropped 7 bases, with 19 bases sitting between them. The CDR3 loop spans 16 amino acids. Germline-derived CDR1 and CDR2 are MDHEN and SYDVKM. CDR3 amino acids: CASSLFRRPRGNEQFF. In DNA, the CDR3 is TGTGCCAGCAGTTTGTTCCGGCGGCCCCGGGGGAATGAGCAGTTCTTC. Drawing the rest from reference TRBV28 and TRBJ2-1, the complete variable domain is DVKVTQSSRYLVKRTGEKVFLECVQDMDHENMFWYRQDPGLGLRLIYFSYDVKMKEKGDIPEGYSVSREKKERFSLILESASTNQTSMYLCASSLFRRPRGNEQFFGPGTRLTVL.

CDR3 in amino acids: CASSDTGAGRQPQHF. The CDR3 DNA sequence: TGTGCCAGCAGCGACACAGGGGCAGGGAGGCAGCCCCAGCATTTT. The rearrangement uses TRBV7-9 and TRBJ1-5, with TRBD1 identical over 7 bases. The germline V gene encodes CDR1 SEHNR and CDR2 FQNEAQ (reference sequence). Trimming cost V 5 bases and J 7 bases; bases outside gene matches: 11. This CDR3 has 15 residues. Full variable domain (remainder filled in from reference TRBV7-9 and TRBJ1-5): DTGVSQNPRHKITKRGQNVTFRCDPISEHNRLYWYRQTLGQGPEFLTYFQNEAQLEKSRLLSDRFSAERPKGSFSTLEIQRTEQGDSAMYLCASSDTGAGRQPQHFGDGTRLSIL.

The chain uses TRBV12-3 or TRBV12-4 and TRBJ1-1; the match to TRBD1 covers 8 bases. The V gene end was trimmed by 7 bases and the J gene end by 8 bases; junction bases not matched to a gene: 9. The CDR3 is 13 residues long. Written as DNA, the CDR3 is TGTGCCAGCAATCCTCAGGGGGCGGTGGAAGCTTTCTTT. Its protein is CASNPQGAVEAFF.

This rearrangement joins TRBV5-6 to TRBJ1-2, with TRBD1 identical over 8 bases. The V gene's germline CDR1 is SGHDT and CDR2 YYEEEE. There are 13 residues in the CDR3. Trimming cost V 4 bases and J 5 bases; bases outside gene matches: 4. CDR3 nucleotide sequence: TGTGCCAGCAGCCCCGACAGGGGATATGGCTACACCTTC. This encodes CASSPDRGYGYTF.

This clone was found a few times. V and J are TRBV4-3 and TRBJ2-7, with D perhaps TRBD1 (6 bases). CDR1 and CDR2 from the germline V gene are LGHNA and YSLEER. Trimming cost V 0 bases and J 5 bases, with 17 bases left between them. The CDR3 length is 16 residues. The CDR3, as DNA: TGCGCCAGCAGCCAAGATCATCTGGGGGCGCAAAACGAGCAGTACTTC. Translated, it gives CASSQDHLGAQNEQYF.

In regard to this clone: This CDR3 is also generated by other DNA sequences in the sample. The V gene is TRBV19, the J gene TRBJ2-7; 9 positions match TRBD1. Germline V gives CDR1 LNHDA, CDR2 SQIVND (reference sequence). Unmatched junction bases numbered 4, after V lost 4 bases and J lost 3 bases. This CDR3 has 14 residues. CDR3 coding DNA: TGTGCCAGTAGTACCCGGGACAGGGTCTACGAGCAGTACTTC. Residues: CASSTRDRVYEQYF.

The chain links TRBV4-2 to TRBJ1-3; TRBD1 aligns across 8 bases. V dropped 2 bases and J dropped 3; count of bases not matched to a gene: 3. The CDR3 totals 15 residues. Germline CDR1 and CDR2: LGHNA and YNFKEQ. DNA of the CDR3: TGTGCCAGCAGCCAACTGACAGGGGATGGAAACACCATATATTTT. The encoded protein is CASSQLTGDGNTIYF.

The chain has TRBV4-1 and TRBJ1-5; D is unresolved. Germline-derived CDR1 and CDR2 are MGHRA and YSYEKL. The V end was cut by 0 bases, the J end by 0 bases, with 12 bases between. The CDR3 loop spans 17 amino acids. The CDR3: CASSQELADYSNQPQHF. In DNA form, the CDR3 reads TGCGCCAGCAGCCAAGAACTGGCAGACTATAGCAATCAGCCCCAGCATTTT.

The rearrangement joins TRBV7-2 to TRBJ2-5; unclear D gene. CDR3 length: 14 residues. Germline-derived CDR1 and CDR2 are SGHTA and FQGNSA. V lost 1 base to trimming and J lost 2 bases, with 8 bases between them. CDR3 sequence reads: CASSLVPRQETQYF. CDR3 sequence (DNA): TGTGCCAGCAGCTTAGTACCCAGACAAGAGACCCAGTACTTC.

The chain employs TRBV5-5 and TRBJ2-4, with D perhaps TRBD1 (6 bases). The CDR3 has 15 residues. The germline gives CDR1 SGHKS, CDR2 YYEKEE (reference sequence). The V end was cut by 3 bases, the J end by 2 bases, with 12 bases between. The CDR3 DNA follows: TGTGCCAGCAGCTACAGGGCCGGTACCAAAAACATTCAGTACTTC. Amino acids: CASSYRAGTKNIQYF.

The CDR3 nucleotides read TGTGCCAGCAGCATCGGGACACTTAACACCGGGGAGCTGTTTTTT. Its protein is CASSIGTLNTGELFF. The rearrangement links TRBV9 to TRBJ2-2; possible D gene TRBD1, 6 bases. The CDR3 is made up of 15 amino acids. Trimming took 4 bases from V and 2 from J, leaving 12 bases between them. The V gene's germline CDR1 is SGDLS and CDR2 YYNGEE.

The rearrangement joins TRBV24-1 to TRBJ2-3; tentative D call: TRBD2 (7 bases). The CDR3 has 16 residues. The germline V gene has CDR1 KGHDR and CDR2 SFDVKD. Trimming shortened V by 1 base and J by 5 bases, and 15 bases separated the two germline ends. The CDR3: CATSDLRAGALDTQYF. In DNA form, the CDR3 reads TGTGCCACCAGTGATTTACGGGCGGGGGCTTTAGATACGCAGTATTTT.

The rearrangement joins TRBV24-1 to TRBJ2-5; D is ambiguous. Trimming pared 5 bases from V and 1 base from J, leaving 7 bases between. The CDR3 sequence is 13 residues long. The germline V gene has CDR1 KGHDR and CDR2 SFDVKD. The DNA for the CDR3 is TGTGCCACCAGTGGGAGCAGCCAAGAGACCCAGTACTTC. As protein: CATSGSSQETQYF.

The V gene is TRBV7-9, the J gene TRBJ2-2; maybe TRBD2 (6 bases). Germline V gene sequence: CDR1 SEHNR, CDR2 FQNEAQ (reference sequence). This CDR3 contains 12 residues. V shed 7 bases and J shed 8 bases, with 11 bases lying between them. Here the CDR3 DNA reads TGTGCCAGCAACCGGGGACTGGGGGAGCTGTTTTTT. This gives the protein CASNRGLGELFF. The full variable domain, completed using reference TRBV7-9 and TRBJ2-2, is DTGVSQNPRHKITKRGQNVTFRCDPISEHNRLYWYRQTLGQGPEFLTYFQNEAQLEKSRLLSDRFSAERPKGSFSTLEIQRTEQGDSAMYLCASNRGLGELFFGEGSRLTVL.

This chain links TRBV11-3 with TRBJ2-2, with 9 bases fitting TRBD2. Germline CDR1 and CDR2: SGHNT and YENEEA. The junction had 5 bases not matched to a gene; V was cut back by 5 bases and J by 4 bases. This CDR3 spans 15 amino acids. The CDR3 spells CASSQGLAATGELFF. The CDR3 region has the DNA TGTGCCAGCAGCCAGGGACTAGCCGCCACCGGGGAGCTGTTTTTT.

In regard to this clone: Its ends do not fully match the called genes, so a read error is possible. The V and J genes are TRBV6-2 or TRBV6-3 and TRBJ2-1; 8 nucleotides align to TRBD2. CDR1 is MNHEY and CDR2 is SVGEGT in the germline V gene. CDR3 length equals 11 residues. CDR3 nucleotides: TGTGCCAGCAGTTATAAGCGGGAGTGTGTCTTC. It is translated as CASSYKRECVF.

The V call is TRBV9, the J call TRBJ1-1; the D gene is possibly TRBD1 (5 bases). Germline V gene sequence: CDR1 SGDLS, CDR2 YYNGEE. This CDR3 comprises 14 residues. Trimming stripped 0 bases from V and 6 bases from J, with 12 bases between. CDR3 sequence reads: CASSVAGQGAEAFF. The CDR3 region has the DNA TGTGCCAGCAGCGTAGCCGGGCAGGGCGCTGAAGCTTTCTTT.

Concerning this clone: The germline gene is not matched at one end of the junction; a read error may be the cause. V gene TRBV28 combines with J gene TRBJ2-2, with D possibly matching TRBD2 (7 bases). Germline CDR1 is MDHEN and CDR2 is SYDVKM. The CDR3 covers 15 residues. CDR3 in DNA: TGTGCCAGCAGTTGGGGGGGCGCGAAGACCGGGGAGCTGTTTTTT. Amino acid sequence: CASSWGGAKTGELFF.

The V and J genes are TRBV7-2 and TRBJ1-2, with TRBD1 matching 7 bases. CDR3 length equals 14 residues. Germline CDR1 and CDR2: SGHTA and FQGNSA. J was trimmed by 3 bases and V by 7 bases; bases with no gene match: 8. The CDR3 nucleotides read TGTGCCAGCACAGGACAGGTGCAGGACTATGGCTACACCTTC. It translates to CASTGQVQDYGYTF.

The chain uses TRBV14 and TRBJ1-5; D uncertain. CDR1 and CDR2 (germline): SGHDN, FVKESK. The CDR3 covers 12 residues. The V and J ends lost 4 bases and 3 bases respectively, with 4 bases between them. The CDR3 protein is CASSRPNQPQHF. The CDR3 DNA reads as TGTGCCAGCAGCCGGCCCAATCAGCCCCAGCATTTT.

The chain's CDR3 is CASSLGGNYGYTF. Here the CDR3 DNA reads TGTGCCAGCAGCTTGGGCGGCAACTATGGCTACACCTTC. J is TRBJ1-2 and V is TRBV5-6, with no clear D. CDR3 length: 13 amino acids. Trimming stripped 0 bases from V and 2 bases from J, with 5 bases between. Germline values: CDR1 SGHDT, CDR2 YYEEEE.

The V call is TRBV19, the J call TRBJ2-7, with 12 bases lining up with TRBD1. The CDR3 sequence is 14 residues long. After removal of 5 bases from V and 8 bases from J, the junction contained 7 bases not matched to a gene. Per the germline V gene, CDR1 is LNHDA and CDR2 is SQIVND (reference sequence). CDR3 amino acids: CASSGGTGGAKQYF. DNA of the CDR3: TGTGCCAGTAGTGGTGGGACAGGGGGCGCCAAGCAGTACTTC.

This rearrangement joins TRBV9 to TRBJ1-3, with TRBD1 matching over 7 bases. Germline CDR1 SGDLS, CDR2 YYNGEE. The CDR3 is 17 residues long. The V segment lost 3 bases and the J segment 0 bases; nucleotides outside the gene matches: 9. The CDR3 loop is CASSAGDRPISGNTIYF. The CDR3 DNA follows: TGTGCCAGCAGCGCGGGGGACAGACCCATCTCTGGAAACACCATATATTTT.